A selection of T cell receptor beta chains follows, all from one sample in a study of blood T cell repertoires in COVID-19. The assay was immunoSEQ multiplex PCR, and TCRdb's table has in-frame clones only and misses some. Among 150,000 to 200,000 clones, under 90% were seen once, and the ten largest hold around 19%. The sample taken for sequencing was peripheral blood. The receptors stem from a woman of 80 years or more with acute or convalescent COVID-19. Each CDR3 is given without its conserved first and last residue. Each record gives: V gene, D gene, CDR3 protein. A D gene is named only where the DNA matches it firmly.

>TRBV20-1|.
SASRQSSYNSPLH
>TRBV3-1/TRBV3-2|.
ASSQPTGINTEAF
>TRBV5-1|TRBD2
ASRGLAQDEQF
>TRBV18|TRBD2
ASTLAAPYEQY
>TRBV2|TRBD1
ASSATTGGSEGYT
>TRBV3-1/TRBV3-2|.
ASAVLGAYEQY
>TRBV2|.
ARHVAASTDTQY
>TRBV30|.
AWSASRTFRGHTEAF
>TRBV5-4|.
ASSLTGINGYT
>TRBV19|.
ASRPNRGRERDEQF
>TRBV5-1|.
ASSLGAGHQETQY
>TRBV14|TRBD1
ASSRLDRAADSYT
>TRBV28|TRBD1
ASSYRGWNTEAF
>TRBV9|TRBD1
ASSPGTEGNQPQH
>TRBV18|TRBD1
ASSRTTGGDQPQH
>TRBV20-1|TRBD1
SASTGQSFNTQY
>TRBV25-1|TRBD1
ASSGPPGQGNDGYT
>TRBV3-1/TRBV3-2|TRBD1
ASSHLTGLGYGYT
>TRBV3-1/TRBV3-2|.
ASSHPGTGRNTGELF
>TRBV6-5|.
AINGYVNTEAF
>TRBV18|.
ASSPRTPEGTGELF
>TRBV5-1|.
ASSSTGTGNSPLH
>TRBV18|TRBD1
ASSPEGRGLVGGNQPQH
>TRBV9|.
ASSVVLGGQETQY
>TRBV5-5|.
ASSLVQLNSPLH
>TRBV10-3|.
AISAAGGSVNTEAF
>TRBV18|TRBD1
ASSRERQGYETQY
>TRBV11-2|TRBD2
ASRRGAGAYQETQY
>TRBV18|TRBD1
ASSPLDRVSSYEQY
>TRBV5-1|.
ASSLGQSGNTIY
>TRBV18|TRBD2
ASSPSLPGRGAVSYEQY
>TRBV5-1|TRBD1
ASSGRQGNTGELF
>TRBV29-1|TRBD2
SVAGTSGEGELF
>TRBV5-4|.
ASSLVGQGPNYGYT
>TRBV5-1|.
ASSAGPQSAEAF
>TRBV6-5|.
ASSFGGETDTQY
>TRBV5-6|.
ASSFPETGQETQY
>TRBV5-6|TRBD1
ASSLGQGGTFGYT
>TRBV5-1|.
ASSLRGFGQETQY
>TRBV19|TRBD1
ASSPTGGYNSPLH
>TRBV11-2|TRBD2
ASSSGTSGFTDTQY
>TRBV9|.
ASSSGTSIYEQY
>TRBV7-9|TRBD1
ASSLGVGDRVYQPQH
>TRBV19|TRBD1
ASSFRQGNEKLF
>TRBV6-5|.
ASRRQRENSYEQY
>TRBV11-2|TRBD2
ASRGTSGYNEQF
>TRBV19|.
ASSIVRYRIYEQY
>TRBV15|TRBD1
AIAQGNQPQH
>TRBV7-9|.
ASRQTRVWQALRGTQY
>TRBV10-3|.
AISVSGAETQY
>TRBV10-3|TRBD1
AISDERGLGNTIY